The rows below give T cell receptor beta chains drawn from one sample of a study of blood T cells in healthy people across ages. TCRdb independently ran MiXCR on the 5' RACE reads; one entry per CDR3 protein. The data contain 700,000 to 800,000 distinct CDR3 sequences, 43% of them singletons. Sequencing was carried out using blood. These receptors all stem from a woman aged 55-70 years in good health. The CDR3 runs from the conserved cysteine through the conserved F or W. D genes are given only for firm matches. A row's size may be missing; if present it is once, few, many or a size class.

abundance,j_gene,d_gene,v_gene,CDR3aa,CDR3nt
-,TRBJ2-1,TRBD2,TRBV7-6,CASGGEGPEIKYNEQFF,TGTGCCAGCGGGGGGGAGGGCCCAGAAATTAAATACAATGAGCAGTTCTTC
many,TRBJ2-1,-,TRBV5-1,CASSVDNNNEQFF,TGCGCCAGCAGCGTCGACAACAACAATGAGCAGTTCTTC
-,TRBJ2-1,-,TRBV2,CASAPGLGSYNEQFF,TGTGCCAGTGCACCGGGACTTGGCTCCTACAATGAGCAGTTCTTC
-,TRBJ2-4,-,TRBV20-1,CSARGQTAKNIQYF,TGCAGTGCTAGAGGACAAACGGCCAAAAACATTCAGTACTTC
-,TRBJ2-5,TRBD1,TRBV7-3,CASSLTGGVQETQYF,TGTGCCAGCAGCCTTACAGGGGGAGTCCAAGAGACCCAGTACTTC
-,TRBJ1-1,-,TRBV11-3,CASNFSGQTEAFF,TGTGCCAGCAATTTCAGCGGACAGACTGAAGCTTTCTTT
few,TRBJ1-1,-,TRBV4-2,CASSHGGGANTEAFF,TGTGCCAGCAGCCACGGCGGAGGGGCGAACACTGAAGCTTTCTTT
few,TRBJ2-4,TRBD2,TRBV30,CAWSPASSGGEQYF,TGTGCCTGGAGTCCCGCGTCTAGCGGGGGTGAGCAGTACTTC
-,TRBJ2-5,-,TRBV20-1,CSAITRGGDETQYF,TGCAGTGCTATAACAAGGGGAGGAGACGAGACCCAGTACTTC
many,TRBJ2-1,TRBD1,TRBV6-5,CASRHRGTKPNEQFF,TGTGCCAGCAGACACAGGGGGACCAAGCCCAATGAGCAGTTCTTC
-,TRBJ1-2,-,TRBV2,CASTQEEGLGDYGYTF,TGTGCCAGCACCCAAGAAGAGGGCCTCGGGGACTATGGCTACACCTTC
few,TRBJ2-7,TRBD1,TRBV20-1,CSARETGNGYEQYF,TGCAGTGCTAGGGAGACAGGGAACGGGTACGAGCAGTACTTC
-,TRBJ2-4,-,TRBV21-1,CASSHRPGHPAKNIQYF,TGTGCCAGCAGCCACCGACCGGGACACCCAGCCAAAAACATTCAGTACTTC
-,TRBJ2-1,TRBD2,TRBV6-2/TRBV6-3,CTSSYRSGSYNEQFF,TGTACCAGCAGTTACCGTAGCGGGTCCTACAATGAGCAGTTCTTC
-,TRBJ1-5,TRBD1,TRBV20-1,CSARGIRGTGNQPQHF,TGCAGTGCTAGAGGTATCCGCGGGACAGGGAATCAGCCCCAGCATTTT
few,TRBJ2-7,TRBD1,TRBV20-1,CSAYGPTGAYEQYF,TGCAGTGCTTATGGCCCGACAGGGGCCTACGAGCAGTACTTC
-,TRBJ1-5,-,TRBV30,CAWSVLGGNQPQHF,TGTGCCTGGAGTGTACTAGGAGGTAATCAGCCCCAGCATTTT
-,TRBJ1-1,-,TRBV10-3,CAISEYKEGTEAFF,TGTGCCATCAGTGAGTATAAGGAGGGTACTGAAGCTTTCTTT
few,TRBJ1-5,-,TRBV6-5,CASSYRGPGGQPQHF,TGTGCCAGCAGTTACCGGGGCCCTGGGGGACAGCCCCAGCATTTT
-,TRBJ2-1,TRBD2,TRBV15,CATSRVIAGGFYNERFF,TGTGCCACCAGCAGAGTAATAGCGGGGGGTTTCTACAATGAGCGGTTCTTC
-,TRBJ2-1,TRBD2,TRBV7-2,CASSTERGREQFF,TGTGCCAGCAGCACCGAGCGGGGCCGCGAGCAGTTCTTC
few,TRBJ1-2,-,TRBV4-1,CASSQERWGSYGYTF,TGCGCCAGCAGCCAAGAACGGTGGGGGAGCTATGGCTACACCTTC
-,TRBJ1-2,TRBD1,TRBV20-1,CSARNRQGMGGYTF,TGCAGTGCTAGAAACAGACAGGGGATGGGTGGCTACACCTTC
-,TRBJ2-5,-,TRBV29-1,CSVAAGTRETQYF,TGCAGCGTTGCCGCGGGGACTCGAGAGACCCAGTACTTC